Presented here are 17 T cell receptor beta chains from one specimen sequenced in a study of shared clonotypes between healthy human individuals. Profiling relied on immunoSEQ multiplex PCR, and the TCRdb table lists in-frame clones only, not all of them. Of 2 million to 2.5 million clones detected, over 85% appear once; the ten largest clones hold under 0.45%. The source material was naive CD4+ T cells from PBMCs. Subset noted: CD45RA+ positively selected. These receptor sequences come from a man in his late teens or twenties in good health. Some clones in this sample may be carry-over from other donors' samples.

The rearrangement joins TRBV25-1 to TRBJ1-2; TRBD1 agrees at 7 bases. Germline CDR1 and CDR2: MGHDK and SYGVNS. V was clipped by 9 bases and J by 3 bases; unmatched bases: 4. CDR3 length: 12 amino acids. CDR3: CASRQGDYGYTF. In nucleotides, the CDR3 is TGTGCCAGTAGACAGGGAGACTATGGCTACACCTTC.

This rearrangement joins TRBV5-1 to TRBJ2-2; possibly TRBD1 for D (5 bases). Per the germline V gene, CDR1 is SGHRS and CDR2 is YFSETQ. The V and J ends lost 4 bases and 8 bases respectively, with 15 bases between them. This CDR3 contains 14 residues. CDR3 protein: CASSPEGVGGELFF. DNA for the CDR3: TGCGCCAGCAGCCCCGAAGGGGTCGGGGGGGAGCTGTTTTTT.

The rearrangement joins TRBV6-1 to TRBJ2-1; 7 positions match TRBD1. The V gene end was trimmed by 5 bases and the J gene end by 7 bases; junction bases not matched to a gene: 8. CDR3 length equals 14 residues. Germline loops: CDR1 MNHNS, CDR2 SASEGT. CDR3 amino acids: CASSPSDRINEQFF. In DNA form, the CDR3 reads TGTGCCAGCAGTCCGTCGGACAGGATAAATGAGCAGTTCTTC.

The chain joins TRBV6-1 to TRBJ1-2; D not resolved. Germline CDR1 is MNHNS and CDR2 is SASEGT. The ends were cut back, 1 base at V and 4 bases at J, with 10 bases in the middle. This CDR3 spans 14 amino acids. CDR3 DNA: TGTGCCAGCAGTGAAGTAAAGGGTCCCTATGGCTACACCTTC. This translates into CASSEVKGPYGYTF.

The rearrangement uses TRBV18 and TRBJ2-7; D not resolved. This CDR3 has 13 amino acids. CDR1 and CDR2 (germline): KGHSH, LQKENI. V was shortened by 2 bases and J by 6 bases, with 11 bases between the two germline ends. CDR3 nucleotide sequence: TGTGCCAGCTCACCATCGGTCGATATCGAGCAGTACTTC. This codes for CASSPSVDIEQYF.

The chain uses TRBV5-1 and TRBJ2-1; TRBD1 or TRBD2 may be the D gene (5 bases each). The germline V and J ends were trimmed by 0 bases and 7 bases, with 23 bases remaining between them. The length of the CDR3 is 18 residues. Germline assignment: CDR1 SGHRS and CDR2 YFSETQ. The CDR3 DNA is TGCGCCAGCAGCTTGGAAGGGGTCCGGGTGGGAGTACAGAATGAGCAGTTCTTC. Translation: CASSLEGVRVGVQNEQFF.

J is TRBJ2-1 and V is TRBV7-6, with D perhaps TRBD2 (6 bases). V was pared by 5 bases and J by 6 bases, with 17 bases between. CDR3 length: 15 amino acids. Germline CDR1 SGHVS, CDR2 FNYEAQ. The CDR3: CASSEGSGLPNEQFF. As DNA, the CDR3 is TGTGCCAGCAGCGAAGGATCGGGACTCCCCAATGAGCAGTTCTTC.

The V and J genes are TRBV5-1 and TRBJ2-5; D is possibly TRBD1 or TRBD2 (5 bases each). CDR3 length: 16 amino acids. Germline V lookup: CDR1 SGHRS, CDR2 YFSETQ. V lost 3 bases and J lost 4, with 19 bases in between. This CDR3 is CASSSPVAGRAETQYF. CDR3 DNA: TGCGCCAGCAGCTCACCGGTCGCAGGGCGGGCAGAGACCCAGTACTTC.

The gene calls are TRBV2 and TRBJ1-5; TRBD1 might be the D (6 bases). Deletions cut 7 bases from V and 9 bases from J, with 25 bases between. CDR1 and CDR2 (germline): SNHLY, FYNNEI. This CDR3 has 16 residues. Here the CDR3 reads CASKGGPQARGWPQHF. The CDR3 DNA is TGTGCCAGCAAAGGGGGTCCCCAGGCCAGAGGTTGGCCCCAGCATTTT.

The chain joins TRBV4-1 to TRBJ2-7; a weak D match, TRBD1 (6 bases). The germline gives CDR1 MGHRA, CDR2 YSYEKL. This CDR3 region has 15 residues. V shed 0 bases and J shed 5 bases, with 14 bases lying between them. DNA of the CDR3: TGCGCCAGCAGCCAAGATAACCAGGGGCTCCACGAGCAGTACTTC. Protein: CASSQDNQGLHEQYF.

The rearrangement links TRBV7-9 to TRBJ2-3; 9 nucleotides align to TRBD1. This CDR3 spans 16 amino acids. CDR1 and CDR2 (germline): SEHNR, FQNEAQ (reference sequence). V was clipped by 5 bases and J by 2 bases; unmatched bases: 8. CDR3 region: CASSPRDRADTDTQYF. Written as DNA, the CDR3 is TGTGCCAGCAGCCCTCGGGACAGGGCAGACACAGATACGCAGTATTTT.

The chain couples TRBV2 to TRBJ2-7, with 7 nucleotides matching TRBD1. The CDR3 has 13 amino acids. Germline V CDR1 and CDR2: SNHLY, FYNNEI. Losses at the gene ends were 7 bases for V and 6 bases for J; bases not matched to a gene: 9. The CDR3 DNA is TGTGCCAGCATCTATGACAGGGCGGGCGAGCAGTACTTC. The encoded protein is CASIYDRAGEQYF.

The chain carries TRBV27 and TRBJ1-5, with 8 bases lining up with TRBD1. The CDR3 runs 17 residues. CDR1 and CDR2 from the germline V gene are MNHEY and SMNVEV (reference sequence). V shed 5 bases and J 7 bases; nucleotides not matched to a gene: 16. The CDR3 reads CASSPGGRTGGGQPQHF. The CDR3 DNA is TGTGCCAGCAGTCCAGGGGGGCGCACAGGGGGAGGGCAGCCCCAGCATTTT.

The chain recombines TRBV18 with TRBJ1-2; D uncertain. The CDR3 length is 14 residues. Per germline, CDR1 KGHSH and CDR2 LQKENI. The V and J ends lost 5 bases and 5 bases respectively, with 15 bases between them. In nucleotides, the CDR3 is TGTGCCAGCTCAGCCAGTTTTCTGGAATATGGCTACACCTTC. As protein: CASSASFLEYGYTF.

The V call is TRBV27, the J call TRBJ1-2; D is unresolved. This CDR3 region has 15 residues. Trimming removed 6 bases from V and 5 bases from J, with 19 bases in between. Germline CDR1 reads MNHEY; CDR2 reads SMNVEV (reference sequence). The DNA for the CDR3 is TGTGCCAGCAGCCCGTCATTGGGTCCTAGGTATGGCTACACCTTC. It is translated as CASSPSLGPRYGYTF.

The rearrangement links TRBV5-6 to TRBJ2-4, with D unresolved. Germline loops: CDR1 SGHDT, CDR2 YYEEEE. The CDR3 contains 14 residues. Deletions cut 3 bases from V and 2 bases from J, with 9 bases between. CDR3: CASSSQDTKNIQYF. CDR3 nucleotide sequence: TGTGCCAGCAGCTCTCAGGATACCAAAAACATTCAGTACTTC. The entire variable domain, with the rest obtained from reference TRBV5-6 and TRBJ2-4, is as follows: DAGVTQSPTHLIKTRGQQVTLRCSPKSGHDTVSWYQQALGQGPQFIFQYYEEEERQRGNFPDRFSGHQFPNYSSELNVNALLLGDSALYLCASSSQDTKNIQYFGAGTRLSVL.

The J gene is TRBJ1-2, the V gene TRBV7-2, with 9 bases aligning to TRBD1. The V gene's germline CDR1 is SGHTA and CDR2 FQGNSA. The CDR3 runs to 16 residues. The V and J ends lost 4 bases and 4 bases, in that order; junction bases with no gene match: 10. The CDR3 region has the DNA TGTGCCAGCAGCTCGGAAACGACAGGGGGAAGCTATGGCTACACCTTC. Translated, it gives CASSSETTGGSYGYTF.